This T cell receptor (beta chain) is from a study of T cells in Graves' hyperthyroidism and ophthalmopathy. The sample holds many counts of this clonotype. The CDR3 length is 13 residues. Germline loops: CDR1 DFQATT, CDR2 SNEGSKA (reference sequence). Trimming stripped 6 bases from V and 0 bases from J, with 8 bases between. TCR beta CDR3 region amplification was performed from RNA transcripts. TCR CDR3 underwent first-round RT-PCR with the HTBI primer set. Using its own MiXCR run on the multiplex PCR reads, TCRdb lists one record per CDR3 protein. The sample holds roughly 650,000 distinct CDR3 sequences, 15% to 20% seen once.

Sequenced sample: blood. The chain links TRBV20-1 to TRBJ2-2; D is uncertain. This TCR was sampled from a woman in her forties with Graves' ophthalmopathy. DNA of the CDR3: TGCAGTGCAAGTCTCGCGAACACCGGGGAGCTGTTTTTT. Its protein is CSASLANTGELFF.